Below, 24 T cell receptor beta chains from the same sample are listed, as sequenced in a study of CD8 T cells in Susac syndrome (dated by TCRdb to between 2018 and 2020). Library preparation employed the immunoSEQ multiplex PCR assay. RNA was extracted using the RNeasy kit, and roughly 0.45 to 1 microgram was reverse transcribed with random hexamers. The public reads were reanalyzed by TCRdb: fastp trimming at Q25, MiXCR alignment, in-frame beta chains only. Rows are combined by CDR3 protein, so each entry shows the most common genes and DNA. In all, the sample holds about 120,000 distinct CDR3 sequences, and 85% to 95% of those were seen once. Approximately 0.12% of the sample rests with the top ten. The sequenced sample was CD8+ T cells from PBMCs. Receptors originate from a human donor in good health.

The J gene is TRBJ2-7, the V gene TRBV11-2; TRBD2 matches at 7 bases. Germline V CDR1 and CDR2: SGHAT, FQNNGV. The CDR3 totals 16 residues. The trim removed 6 bases at V and 1 base at J, leaving 12 bases unmatched. The CDR3 DNA reads as TGTGCCAGCAGACGACTTACTAGCGCGAGATCCTACGAGCAGTACTTC. As protein: CASRRLTSARSYEQYF.

The gene calls are TRBV18 and TRBJ1-2; D is unclear. This CDR3 contains 14 residues. V lost 2 bases and J lost 0, with 7 bases in between. The V gene's germline CDR1 is KGHSH and CDR2 LQKENI. The CDR3 DNA is TGTGCCAGCTCACCATCGACAACTAACTATGGCTACACCTTC. Residues: CASSPSTTNYGYTF.

V gene TRBV6-5 combines with J gene TRBJ1-4; 9 bases line up with TRBD1. The germline V gene encodes CDR1 MNHEY and CDR2 SVGAGI. The V segment lost 2 bases and the J segment 8 bases; nucleotides outside the gene matches: 6. The CDR3 is 15 residues long. In DNA, the CDR3 is TGTGCCAGCAGTTACCGCGGGACAGGGTACGAAAAACTGTTTTTT. It is translated as CASSYRGTGYEKLFF.

This clonotype was picked up one time. One junction end disagrees with the germline gene, perhaps due to a read error. The V gene is TRBV7-8, the J gene TRBJ1-2; D not certain. The germline gives CDR1 SGHVS, CDR2 FQNEAQ. This CDR3 is 12 amino acids long. CDR3 in DNA: TGTGCCAGCGGTCAGGACCTTAATGCCTTACCCTTC. Its protein product is CASGQDLNALPF.

J is TRBJ1-4 and V is TRBV12-5; unclear D gene. The CDR3 is 14 amino acids. CDR1 and CDR2 from the germline V gene are LGHNT and FRNRAP. Trimming removed 5 bases from V and 5 bases from J, with 12 bases in between. CDR3 amino acids: CASGPDGRNEKLFF. CDR3 sequence (DNA): TGTGCTAGTGGTCCGGACGGAAGAAATGAAAAACTGTTTTTT.

The chain is built from TRBV4-1 and TRBJ2-1, with D possibly TRBD2 on 6 matching bases. Trimming removed 0 bases from V and 12 bases from J, with 15 bases in between. The CDR3 has 14 amino acids. The germline V gene encodes CDR1 MGHRA and CDR2 YSYEKL. In DNA, the CDR3 is TGCGCCAGCAGCCAAGATTTTCGCGGGATAGGGCAGTTCTTC. Protein product: CASSQDFRGIGQFF.

The chain carries TRBV30 and TRBJ2-2; D is unclear. The V end was cut by 2 bases, the J end by 4 bases, with 2 bases between. Germline CDR1 and CDR2: GTSNPN and SVGIG (reference sequence). There are 11 residues in the CDR3. The CDR3 sequence: CAWSSTGELFF. The CDR3 DNA is TGTGCCTGGAGTAGCACCGGGGAGCTGTTTTTT.

The rearrangement joins TRBV6-5 to TRBJ2-7; TRBD1 matches 9 bases. The CDR3 contains 15 residues. V trimming: 0 bases; J trimming: 6 bases; junction bases outside the gene matches: 6. Germline CDR1 and CDR2: MNHEY and SVGAGI. The CDR3 protein is CASSYSGQGRSEQYF. The CDR3 DNA reads as TGTGCCAGCAGTTACTCGGGACAGGGTAGGTCCGAGCAGTACTTC.

V is TRBV12-3 or TRBV12-4 and J is TRBJ2-7; a possible D gene is TRBD1 (6 bases). Trimming pared 7 bases from V and 2 bases from J, leaving 15 bases between. The CDR3 sequence is 14 residues long. The CDR3 region is CASTLGQPAYEQYF. CDR3 coding DNA: TGTGCCAGCACCCTAGGACAGCCCGCCTACGAGCAGTACTTC.

The rearrangement uses TRBV6-2 or TRBV6-3 and TRBJ2-7, with 8 bases that match TRBD2. The CDR3 has 14 amino acids. Trimming cost V 6 bases and J 3 bases; bases outside gene matches: 7. The germline V gene has CDR1 MNHEY and CDR2 SVGEGT. CDR3 nucleotides: TGTGCCAGCAGCCCGAGCGGGGGCCTCTACGAGCAGTACTTC. The encoded protein is CASSPSGGLYEQYF.

The genes are TRBV25-1 and TRBJ2-1, with D possibly called TRBD1 or TRBD2 (5 bases each). Trimming removed 2 bases from V and 0 bases from J, with 17 bases in between. This CDR3 has 18 residues. The germline gives CDR1 MGHDK, CDR2 SYGVNS. The CDR3 region is CASSEGLGDQSSYNEQFF. The DNA of the CDR3 is TGTGCCAGCAGTGAAGGTCTTGGGGACCAGAGCTCCTACAATGAGCAGTTCTTC.

This chain connects TRBV7-9 to TRBJ2-2, with 7 bases that match TRBD1. Germline CDR1 reads SEHNR; CDR2 reads FQNEAQ (reference sequence). V lost 5 bases, J lost 7 bases, and 10 bases stayed unmatched. This CDR3 comprises 15 residues. The CDR3 loop reads CASSRQGERGGELFF. Here the CDR3 DNA reads TGTGCCAGCAGCCGACAGGGCGAGAGAGGCGGGGAGCTGTTTTTT.

This rearrangement joins TRBV6-5 to TRBJ2-5; a possible D gene is TRBD2 (6 bases). The CDR3 has 14 amino acids. V was clipped by 6 bases and J by 1 base, with 12 bases between them. Germline CDR1 reads MNHEY; CDR2 reads SVGAGI. The CDR3 region has the DNA TGTGCCAGCAGCGAGGGGACTTTCCAAGAGACCCAGTACTTC. It specifies CASSEGTFQETQYF.

The rearrangement joins TRBV3-1 to TRBJ2-7; D call uncertain. The ends were cut back, 1 base at V and 4 bases at J, with 11 bases in the middle. This CDR3 comprises 14 residues. Looked up from germline, CDR1 is LGHDT and CDR2 is YNNKEL (reference sequence). In nucleotides, the CDR3 is TGTGCCAGCAGCCAAGGCCCGGTGGGGTACGAGCAGTACTTC. It translates to CASSQGPVGYEQYF.

This clonotype has a handful of counts. The J gene is TRBJ1-1, the V gene TRBV7-2; TRBD1 matches at 9 bases. This CDR3 contains 14 residues. V lost 6 bases, J lost 5 bases, and 7 bases stayed unmatched. CDR1 is SGHTA, CDR2 FQGNSA, per germline. The CDR3 reads CASSHTGGGTEAFF. CDR3 DNA sequence: TGTGCCAGCAGTCACACAGGGGGCGGGACTGAAGCTTTCTTT. Looking up the rest from reference TRBV7-2 and TRBJ1-1 gives the full variable domain: GAGVSQSPSNKVTEKGKDVELRCDPISGHTALYWYRQSLGQGLEFLIYFQGNSAPDKSGLPSDRFSAERTGGSVSTLTIQRTQQEDSAVYLCASSHTGGGTEAFFGQGTRLTVV.

The chain combines TRBV20-1 with TRBJ2-3; D perhaps matches TRBD2 (6 bases). Per the germline V gene, CDR1 is DFQATT and CDR2 is SNEGSKA (reference sequence). V lost 2 bases and J 3 bases, leaving 12 bases between the germline ends. The CDR3 runs 14 residues. The CDR3 loop is CSARKGGVTDTQYF. DNA of the CDR3: TGCAGTGCTAGAAAGGGCGGGGTGACAGATACGCAGTATTTT.

This rearrangement joins TRBV29-1 to TRBJ2-3; D is undetermined. CDR3 length: 14 residues. Germline V lookup: CDR1 SQVTM, CDR2 ANQGSEA. V was trimmed by 4 bases and J by 4 bases, leaving 15 bases between them. CDR3 in amino acids: CSVGSVVLADTQYF. As DNA, the CDR3 is TGCAGCGTTGGATCAGTGGTTTTAGCAGATACGCAGTATTTT.

V gene TRBV9 combines with J gene TRBJ1-2, with a possible D match to TRBD1 (5 bases). The V gene lost 0 bases and the J gene lost 8 bases, with 20 bases spanning the gap. The germline V gene has CDR1 SGDLS and CDR2 YYNGEE. The CDR3 length is 16 residues. The CDR3 bases are TGTGCCAGCAGCGTAGATTTTAGGGGCCGGATGGACGGCTACACCTTC. Its protein product is CASSVDFRGRMDGYTF.

In its sample, this clonotype was seen once. This chain connects TRBV7-9 to TRBJ2-7; the match to TRBD1 covers 8 bases. The CDR3 length is 15 residues. With V trimmed by 1 base and J by 5 bases, 7 bases remained unmatched. Germline V CDR1 and CDR2: SEHNR, FQNEAQ (reference sequence). In DNA, the CDR3 is TGTGCCAGCAGCTTAGTCAGGACAGGGCTCAACGAGCAGTACTTC. Protein product: CASSLVRTGLNEQYF.

Comments on this clonotype: The junction and the germline gene differ at one end; a read error may be behind it. V is TRBV7-2 and J is TRBJ1-1; tentative D call: TRBD1 (6 bases). The germline gives CDR1 SGHTA, CDR2 FQGNSA. CDR3 length: 15 amino acids. CDR3 in amino acids: CASSLDGQGNTEASF. CDR3 in DNA: TGTGCCAGCAGCTTAGACGGGCAGGGGAACACTGAAGCTTCCTTT.

The chain uses TRBV19 and TRBJ2-2, with D unresolved. CDR1 LNHDA and CDR2 SQIVND come from the germline V gene (reference sequence). The V gene lost 9 bases and the J gene lost 2 bases, with 7 bases spanning the gap. This CDR3 comprises 12 residues. CDR3 sequence (DNA): TGTGCCAGCGACCCCAACACCGGGGAGCTGTTTTTT. As protein: CASDPNTGELFF. The complete variable domain, with remaining parts taken from reference TRBV19 and TRBJ2-2, reads DGGITQSPKYLFRKEGQNVTLSCEQNLNHDAMYWYRQDPGQGLRLIYYSQIVNDFQKGDIAEGYSVSREKKESFPLTVTSAQKNPTAFYLCASDPNTGELFFGEGSRLTVL.

The J gene is TRBJ1-2, the V gene TRBV2; D perhaps matches TRBD1 (5 bases). V lost 6 bases and J lost 5, with 13 bases in between. Germline V gene sequence: CDR1 SNHLY, CDR2 FYNNEI. The CDR3 spans 13 residues. This CDR3 is CASRGIGGYGYTF. The CDR3 DNA reads TGTGCCAGCAGGGGTATTGGGGGTTATGGCTACACCTTC. Combining the CDR3 with reference TRBV2 and TRBJ1-2 gives the whole variable domain EPEVTQTPSHQVTQMGQEVILRCVPISNHLYFYWYRQILGQKVEFLVSFYNNEISEKSEIFDDQFSVERPDGSNFTLKIRSTKLEDSAMYFCASRGIGGYGYTFGSGTRLTVV.

The chain has TRBV9 and TRBJ1-5; D gene uncertain. The V gene lost 3 bases and the J gene lost 7 bases, with 11 bases spanning the gap. The CDR3 is made up of 13 amino acids. The V gene's germline CDR1 is SGDLS and CDR2 YYNGEE. The chain's CDR3 is CASSARTGQPQHF. DNA of the CDR3: TGTGCCAGCAGCGCCCGGACGGGGCAGCCCCAGCATTTT.

The chain carries TRBV20-1 and TRBJ2-7; TRBD1 agrees at 10 bases. This CDR3 region has 14 residues. V shed 0 bases, J shed 2 bases, and the junction held 1 base outside the gene matches. Germline V CDR1 and CDR2: DFQATT, SNEGSKA (reference sequence). The CDR3 here is CSARDDRGPYEQYF. In nucleotides, the CDR3 is TGCAGTGCTAGAGACGACAGGGGGCCCTACGAGCAGTACTTC.